The 30 T cell receptor beta chains given below trace back to one sample, sequenced in a study of blood T cell repertoires in COVID-19. TCRdb keeps only in-frame clones here, not all; method: immunoSEQ multiplex PCR. The data contain 70,000 to 85,000 clones, about 88% of them singletons. The specimen sequenced was peripheral blood. These receptors were obtained from a human donor in a cohort sampled during active COVID-19.

The chain combines TRBV11-3 with TRBJ2-3; 11 positions match TRBD2. CDR3 length equals 16 residues. V shed 4 bases and J 3 bases; nucleotides not matched to a gene: 6. Germline loops: CDR1 SGHNT, CDR2 YENEEA. CDR3 sequence reads: CASSYGTSGRTDTQYF. The CDR3 bases are TGTGCCAGCAGCTACGGGACTAGCGGAAGAACAGATACGCAGTATTTT.

The V call is TRBV6-1, the J call TRBJ2-1; a possible D gene is TRBD2 (7 bases). Germline V gene data show CDR1 as MNHNS and CDR2 as SASEGT. V was pared by 2 bases and J by 2 bases, with 13 bases between. This CDR3 contains 16 residues. The CDR3 protein is CASSELGGAAYNEQFF. The CDR3 nucleotides are TGTGCCAGCAGTGAATTAGGGGGGGCGGCCTACAATGAGCAGTTCTTC.

The chain is built from TRBV9 and TRBJ2-2, with D unclear. The length of the CDR3 is 13 residues. The V gene's germline CDR1 is SGDLS and CDR2 YYNGEE. Deletions cut 0 bases from V and 7 bases from J, with 7 bases between. CDR3 amino acids: CASSVAQIGELFF. The CDR3 DNA is TGTGCCAGCAGCGTAGCACAGATCGGGGAGCTGTTTTTT.

This sequence joins TRBV4-1 and TRBJ1-2; D may be TRBD1 (5 bases). The CDR3 spans 14 residues. Per germline, CDR1 MGHRA and CDR2 YSYEKL. V was trimmed by 3 bases and J by 4 bases, leaving 12 bases between them. CDR3 sequence reads: CASSHQEGIYGYTF. DNA of the CDR3: TGCGCCAGCAGCCATCAGGAGGGGATCTATGGCTACACCTTC.

This chain connects TRBV23-1 to TRBJ1-1; tentatively, D is TRBD1 (5 bases). TRBV23-1 is an ORF, and what it does is uncertain. V lost 0 bases, J lost 1 base, and 12 bases lay in between. The CDR3 totals 16 residues. The CDR3 DNA reads TGCGCCAGCAGTCAATCCCCCAGGGCTGCGAACACTGAAGCTTTCTTT. It yields the protein CASSQSPRAANTEAFF.

The rearrangement joins TRBV4-2 to TRBJ2-3, with D maybe TRBD2 (5 bases). The CDR3 is 16 residues long. The germline CDR1 and CDR2 sequences are LGHNA and YNFKEQ. Trimming took 0 bases from V and 2 from J, leaving 12 bases between them. CDR3 in amino acids: CASSQDPRGFTDTQYF. The CDR3, as DNA: TGTGCCAGCAGCCAAGATCCTCGGGGTTTCACAGATACGCAGTATTTT.

This chain links TRBV24-1 with TRBJ2-3, with 13 bases aligning to TRBD2. The germline V gene encodes CDR1 KGHDR and CDR2 SFDVKD. V trimming: 3 bases; J trimming: 6 bases; junction bases outside the gene matches: 5. There are 16 residues in the CDR3. CDR3 sequence (DNA): TGTGCCACCAGTGATCCCGGACTAGCGGGAGTTGATACGCAGTATTTT. This encodes CATSDPGLAGVDTQYF.

The V call is TRBV7-2, the J call TRBJ2-5, with D hard to call. This CDR3 region has 13 residues. Germline V gene sequence: CDR1 SGHTA, CDR2 FQGNSA. V shed 1 base and J shed 1 base, with 4 bases lying between them. This chain's CDR3 is CASSLGAQETQYF. The DNA of the CDR3 is TGTGCCAGCAGCTTAGGGGCCCAAGAGACCCAGTACTTC.

Written as DNA, the CDR3 is TGTGCCAGCAGTTTATATACAGCGGTAGGGAATCAGCCCCAGCATTTT. Its translation is CASSLYTAVGNQPQHF. The V gene is TRBV28, the J gene TRBJ1-5; no definite D call. Germline assignment: CDR1 MDHEN and CDR2 SYDVKM. V lost 1 base and J 4 bases, leaving 14 bases between the germline ends. This CDR3 is 16 amino acids long.

The V and J genes are TRBV11-1 and TRBJ2-6, with no clear D. Trimming left V 5 bases short and J 0 bases short, with 8 bases between. The germline V gene has CDR1 SGHAT and CDR2 FQDESV (reference sequence). The CDR3 runs 15 residues. In nucleotides, the CDR3 is TGTGCCAGCAGCAAAAGTAGCTCTGGGGCCAACGTCCTGACTTTC. Translated, it gives CASSKSSSGANVLTF. Looking up the rest from reference TRBV11-1 and TRBJ2-6 gives the full variable domain: EAEVAQSPRYKITEKSQAVAFWCDPISGHATLYWYRQILGQGPELLVQFQDESVVDDSQLPKDRFSAERLKGVDSTLKIQPAELGDSAMYLCASSKSSSGANVLTFGAGSRLTVL.

Ten or more counts support this clone. V gene TRBV12-3 or TRBV12-4 combines with J gene TRBJ1-1; D remains unclear. The CDR3 is 11 residues long. V was pared by 1 base and J by 7 bases, with 4 bases between. The CDR3 coding sequence is TGTGCCAGCAGTTTAGGGCTTGAAGCTTTCTTT. This encodes CASSLGLEAFF.

CDR3 amino acids: CASSLVEQETQYF. The DNA of the CDR3 is TGTGCCAGCAGCTTGGTGGAGCAAGAGACCCAGTACTTC. J is TRBJ2-5 and V is TRBV5-6; D is unresolved. V gave up 0 bases and J gave up 2 bases, with 5 bases separating them. Germline CDR1 is SGHDT and CDR2 is YYEEEE. This CDR3 contains 13 residues.

A few counts support this clone. The chain combines TRBV6-4 with TRBJ2-1, with D unresolved. CDR1 is MRHNA, CDR2 SNTAGT, per germline. V gave up 0 bases and J gave up 2 bases, with 8 bases separating them. The CDR3 loop spans 15 amino acids. CDR3 loop: CASSDSHGPYNEQFF. CDR3 in DNA: TGTGCCAGCAGTGACTCGCACGGTCCCTACAATGAGCAGTTCTTC.

As regards this clone: The same CDR3 is also encoded by other DNA sequences in this sample. CDR3 DNA: TGTGCCAGCAGCTTAGGTGCGGGAGGCTACAATGAGCAGTTCTTC. Amino acid sequence: CASSLGAGGYNEQFF. V and J are TRBV11-2 and TRBJ2-1; 8 nucleotides agree with TRBD2. CDR1 and CDR2 (germline): SGHAT, FQNNGV. V lost 1 base to trimming and J lost 3 bases; unmatched junction nucleotides: 2. The CDR3 extends over 15 amino acids.

This clone was observed once. The genes are TRBV29-1 and TRBJ2-3; tentatively, D is TRBD2 (5 bases). From germline, CDR1 is SQVTM and CDR2 ANQGSEA. The CDR3 spans 15 residues. The V gene lost 4 bases and the J gene lost 1 base, with 15 bases spanning the gap. The chain's CDR3 is CSVARASSGTDTQYF. The CDR3 bases are TGCAGCGTTGCTAGGGCTAGCAGTGGCACAGATACGCAGTATTTT.

This rearrangement joins TRBV10-1 to TRBJ2-5; D remains unclear. V was pared by 5 bases and J by 0 bases, with 7 bases between. Germline values: CDR1 WNHNN, CDR2 SYGVQD (reference sequence). There are 13 residues in the CDR3. CDR3 sequence (DNA): TGCGCCAGCAGTTTCCGTGACCAAGAGACCCAGTACTTC. Protein: CASSFRDQETQYF.

This clone was observed a single time. The chain is built from TRBV7-2 and TRBJ2-5; 10 positions agree with TRBD2. CDR1 is SGHTA, CDR2 FQGNSA, per germline. The J segment lost 5 bases and the V segment lost 5 bases, leaving 14 bases of the junction unmatched. This CDR3 contains 17 residues. The CDR3 loop reads CASSPGPPSGSPETQYF. The CDR3 coding sequence is TGTGCCAGCAGCCCCGGCCCCCCTAGCGGGAGTCCCGAGACCCAGTACTTC.

The rearrangement links TRBV7-2 to TRBJ1-1, with D possibly matching TRBD1 (5 bases). From germline, CDR1 is SGHTA and CDR2 FQGNSA. The CDR3 is 14 amino acids. Trimming took 0 bases from V and 4 from J, leaving 9 bases between them. The CDR3: CASSLAGLTTEAFF. The CDR3 coding sequence is TGTGCCAGCAGCTTAGCGGGACTGACCACTGAAGCTTTCTTT.

V is TRBV2 and J is TRBJ2-2; tentative D call: TRBD1 (5 bases). Germline CDR1 and CDR2: SNHLY and FYNNEI. Trimming removed 2 bases at V and 0 bases at J, with 7 bases between. The CDR3 runs to 15 residues. This CDR3 reads CASSEKGSNTGELFF. The DNA of the CDR3 is TGTGCCAGCAGTGAAAAGGGGTCGAACACCGGGGAGCTGTTTTTT. The whole variable domain, remainder taken from reference TRBV2 and TRBJ2-2, is EPEVTQTPSHQVTQMGQEVILRCVPISNHLYFYWYRQILGQKVEFLVSFYNNEISEKSEIFDDQFSVERPDGSNFTLKIRSTKLEDSAMYFCASSEKGSNTGELFFGEGSRLTVL.

This chain uses TRBV4-2 with TRBJ2-3; 16 nucleotides agree with TRBD2. The CDR3 is 18 amino acids. The germline gives CDR1 LGHNA, CDR2 YNFKEQ. V dropped 4 bases and J dropped 2; count of bases not matched to a gene: 6. CDR3 in DNA: TGTGCCAGCAGCCTACAAGGGACTAGCGGGAGGGTCACAGATACGCAGTATTTT. It encodes CASSLQGTSGRVTDTQYF.

The rearrangement links TRBV27 to TRBJ2-3; D is unclear. The CDR3 is 13 amino acids. Germline V lookup: CDR1 MNHEY, CDR2 SMNVEV (reference sequence). Deletions cut 8 bases from V and 6 bases from J, with 15 bases between. As DNA, the CDR3 is TGTGCCAGCCGTTACTCGGGTTCGGATACGCAGTATTTT. This gives the protein CASRYSGSDTQYF.

The V gene is TRBV19, the J gene TRBJ2-2, with 13 bases matching TRBD2. The CDR3 totals 15 residues. Germline V gene data show CDR1 as LNHDA and CDR2 as SQIVND (reference sequence). J lost 5 bases, V lost 5 bases, and 2 bases had no gene match. The CDR3 spells CASSSTSGRTGELFF. The CDR3 nucleotides read TGTGCCAGTAGTTCGACTAGCGGGAGGACCGGGGAGCTGTTTTTT.

V and J are TRBV19 and TRBJ2-7; 9 nucleotides agree with TRBD1. Germline loops: CDR1 LNHDA, CDR2 SQIVND (reference sequence). The ends lost 10 bases at V and 7 bases at J; junction bases unmatched: 14. The CDR3 spans 14 residues. Here the CDR3 reads CATRRDREGWEQYF. The CDR3 DNA is TGTGCCACCCGAAGGGACAGGGAAGGTTGGGAGCAGTACTTC.

This sequence joins TRBV5-6 and TRBJ2-1, with 8 bases fitting TRBD2. There are 12 residues in the CDR3. The germline V gene has CDR1 SGHDT and CDR2 YYEEEE. Trimming at V came to 4 bases and at J to 10 bases, leaving 4 bases not matched to a gene. The DNA of the CDR3 is TGTGCCAGCAGCCCCTCGGGGGGGGAGCAGTTCTTC. As protein: CASSPSGGEQFF.

The chain couples TRBV5-5 to TRBJ2-7, with TRBD2 as a possible D gene (6 bases). Germline CDR1 is SGHKS and CDR2 is YYEKEE (reference sequence). The V and J ends lost 0 bases and 6 bases respectively, with 13 bases between them. This CDR3 contains 14 residues. The CDR3 DNA reads as TGTGCCAGCAGCTTGGTTCTAGCGTCGCTCGAGCAGTACTTC. It specifies CASSLVLASLEQYF. The variable domain in full, with the rest retrieved from reference TRBV5-5 and TRBJ2-7, is DAGVTQSPTHLIKTRGQQVTLRCSPISGHKSVSWYQQVLGQGPQFIFQYYEKEERGRGNFPDRFSARQFPNYSSELNVNALLLGDSALYLCASSLVLASLEQYFGPGTRLTVT.

The V and J genes are TRBV4-2 and TRBJ2-1; 8 bases fit TRBD2. This CDR3 comprises 14 residues. V was clipped by 0 bases and J by 9 bases; unmatched bases: 4. Per germline, CDR1 LGHNA and CDR2 YNFKEQ. CDR3 DNA sequence: TGTGCCAGCAGCCAAGATGAGGCGGGAGGTGAGCAGTTCTTC. This codes for CASSQDEAGGEQFF.

The V gene is TRBV21-1, the J gene TRBJ2-5; the D call in the table, TRBD1, was not verified against the DNA. TRBV21-1 is an annotated pseudogene. This CDR3 has 15 amino acids. The CDR3 reads CAIPPRTGGSETQYF. The CDR3 nucleotides are TGTGCCATCCCCCCCCGGACAGGGGGGTCAGAGACCCAGTACTTC.

The rearrangement links TRBV7-9 to TRBJ2-7; possible D gene TRBD1, 6 bases. The length of the CDR3 is 12 residues. Germline V gene sequence: CDR1 SEHNR, CDR2 FQNEAQ (reference sequence). V was trimmed by 5 bases and J by 5 bases, leaving 10 bases between them. CDR3 region: CASSRQGNEQYF. The CDR3 coding sequence is TGTGCCAGCAGCCGCCAGGGGAACGAGCAGTACTTC.

The gene calls are TRBV21-1 and TRBJ2-7; TRBD2 is taken as the D call from the table, unchecked against the DNA. TRBV21-1 is labeled a pseudogene. CDR3 length: 12 residues. The CDR3: CASSQTAYEQYF. The DNA of the CDR3 is TGTGCCAGCAGCCAGACTGCCTACGAGCAGTACTTC.

The chain joins TRBV28 to TRBJ1-5, with TRBD1 matching over 7 bases. The CDR3 loop spans 15 amino acids. CDR1 and CDR2 from the germline V gene are MDHEN and SYDVKM. Trimming removed 3 bases from V and 3 bases from J; junction bases left unmatched: 5. The CDR3 loop is CASSFTGVNNQPQHF. CDR3 bases: TGTGCCAGCAGTTTCACAGGGGTAAACAATCAGCCCCAGCATTTT.